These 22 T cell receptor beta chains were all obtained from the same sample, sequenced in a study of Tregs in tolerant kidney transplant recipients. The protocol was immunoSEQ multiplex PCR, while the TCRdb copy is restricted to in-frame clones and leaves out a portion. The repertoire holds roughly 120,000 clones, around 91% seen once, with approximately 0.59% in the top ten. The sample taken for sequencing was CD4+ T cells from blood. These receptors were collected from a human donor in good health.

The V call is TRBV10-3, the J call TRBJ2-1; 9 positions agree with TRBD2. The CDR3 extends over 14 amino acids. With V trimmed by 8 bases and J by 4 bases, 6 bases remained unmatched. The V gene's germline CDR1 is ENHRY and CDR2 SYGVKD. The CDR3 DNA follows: TGTGCCATCGGGCTAGCGGGGTATTACAATGAGCAGTTCTTC. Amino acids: CAIGLAGYYNEQFF.

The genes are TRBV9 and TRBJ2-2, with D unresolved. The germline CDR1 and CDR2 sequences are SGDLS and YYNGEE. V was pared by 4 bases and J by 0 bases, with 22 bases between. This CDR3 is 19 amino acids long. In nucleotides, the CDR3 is TGTGCCAGCAGCCCCATGGCGGCCGTGGGCCAAACGAACACCGGGGAGCTGTTTTTT. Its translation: CASSPMAAVGQTNTGELFF. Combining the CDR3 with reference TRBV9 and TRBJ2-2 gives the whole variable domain DSGVTQTPKHLITATGQRVTLRCSPRSGDLSVYWYQQSLDQGLQFLIQYYNGEERAKGNILERFSAQQFPDLHSELNLSSLELGDSALYFCASSPMAAVGQTNTGELFFGEGSRLTVL.

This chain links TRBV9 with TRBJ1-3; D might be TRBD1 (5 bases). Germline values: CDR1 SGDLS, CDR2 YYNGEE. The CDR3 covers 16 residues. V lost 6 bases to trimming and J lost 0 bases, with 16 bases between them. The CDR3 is CASTRGRAYSGNTIYF. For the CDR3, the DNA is TGTGCCAGCACTCGAGGCAGGGCCTACTCTGGAAACACCATATATTTT.

The CDR3 is CASSGEPRGNQPQHF. CDR3 sequence (DNA): TGTGCCAGCAGTGGGGAGCCGAGGGGCAATCAGCCCCAGCATTTT. The chain is built from TRBV2 and TRBJ1-5, with D hard to call. Trimming cost V 4 bases and J 2 bases, with 12 bases left between them. CDR3 length: 15 residues. Germline-derived CDR1 and CDR2 are SNHLY and FYNNEI.

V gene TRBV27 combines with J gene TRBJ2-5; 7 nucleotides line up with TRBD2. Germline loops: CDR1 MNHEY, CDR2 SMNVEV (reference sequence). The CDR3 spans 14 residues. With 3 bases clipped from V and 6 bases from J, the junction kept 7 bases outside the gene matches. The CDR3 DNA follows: TGTGCCAGCAGTTTGGGGGGGGAGGGACAGACCCAGTACTTC. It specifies CASSLGGEGQTQYF.

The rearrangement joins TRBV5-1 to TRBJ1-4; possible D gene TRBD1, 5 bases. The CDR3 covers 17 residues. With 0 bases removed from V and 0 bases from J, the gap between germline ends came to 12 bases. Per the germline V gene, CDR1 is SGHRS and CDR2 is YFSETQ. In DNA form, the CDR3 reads TGCGCCAGCAGCTTGGTGAGGGGTCCCGCAACTAATGAAAAACTGTTTTTT. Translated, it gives CASSLVRGPATNEKLFF.

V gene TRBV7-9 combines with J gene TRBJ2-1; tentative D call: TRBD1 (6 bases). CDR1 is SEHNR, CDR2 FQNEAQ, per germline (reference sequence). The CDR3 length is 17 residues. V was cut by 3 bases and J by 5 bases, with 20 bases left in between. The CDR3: CASSFRGGRRGDNEQFF. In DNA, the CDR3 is TGTGCCAGCAGCTTCCGAGGGGGTAGGCGTGGAGACAATGAGCAGTTCTTC. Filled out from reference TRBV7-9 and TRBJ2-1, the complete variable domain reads DTGVSQNPRHKITKRGQNVTFRCDPISEHNRLYWYRQTLGQGPEFLTYFQNEAQLEKSRLLSDRFSAERPKGSFSTLEIQRTEQGDSAMYLCASSFRGGRRGDNEQFFGPGTRLTVL.

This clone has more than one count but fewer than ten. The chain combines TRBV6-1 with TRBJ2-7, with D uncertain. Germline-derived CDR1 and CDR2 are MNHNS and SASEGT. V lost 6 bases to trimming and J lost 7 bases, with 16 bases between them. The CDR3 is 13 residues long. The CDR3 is CASSLGVQLEQYF. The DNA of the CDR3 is TGTGCCAGCAGCCTAGGAGTCCAATTGGAGCAGTACTTC.

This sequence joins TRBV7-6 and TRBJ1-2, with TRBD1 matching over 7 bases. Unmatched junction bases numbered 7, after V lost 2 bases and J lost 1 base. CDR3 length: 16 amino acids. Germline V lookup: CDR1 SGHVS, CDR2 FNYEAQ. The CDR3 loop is CASSLFRGQLNYGYTF. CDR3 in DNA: TGTGCCAGCAGCTTATTTAGGGGACAGCTTAACTATGGCTACACCTTC.

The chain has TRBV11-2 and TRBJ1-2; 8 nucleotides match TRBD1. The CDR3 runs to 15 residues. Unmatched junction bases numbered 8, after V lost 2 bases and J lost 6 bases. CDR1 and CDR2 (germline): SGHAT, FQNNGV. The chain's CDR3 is CASSLSGTGINGYTF. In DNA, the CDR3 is TGTGCCAGCAGCTTAAGCGGGACAGGCATTAATGGCTACACCTTC.

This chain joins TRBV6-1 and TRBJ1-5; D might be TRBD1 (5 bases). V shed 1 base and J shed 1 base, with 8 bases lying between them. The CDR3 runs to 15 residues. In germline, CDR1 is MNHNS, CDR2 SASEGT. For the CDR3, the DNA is TGTGCCAGCAGTGAAGGAGGGGCGAGCAATCAGCCCCAGCATTTT. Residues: CASSEGGASNQPQHF.

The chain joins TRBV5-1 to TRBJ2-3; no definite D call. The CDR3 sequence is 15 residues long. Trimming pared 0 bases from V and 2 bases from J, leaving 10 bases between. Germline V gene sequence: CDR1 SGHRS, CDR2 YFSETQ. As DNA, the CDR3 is TGCGCCAGCAGCTTGGCCATAGCTTACACAGATACGCAGTATTTT. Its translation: CASSLAIAYTDTQYF.

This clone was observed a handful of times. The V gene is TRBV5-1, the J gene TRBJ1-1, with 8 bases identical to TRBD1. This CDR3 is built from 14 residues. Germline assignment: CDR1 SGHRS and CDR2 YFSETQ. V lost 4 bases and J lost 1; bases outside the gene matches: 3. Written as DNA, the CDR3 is TGCGCCAGCAGCCTGGGACAGGCGAACACTGAAGCTTTCTTT. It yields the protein CASSLGQANTEAFF.

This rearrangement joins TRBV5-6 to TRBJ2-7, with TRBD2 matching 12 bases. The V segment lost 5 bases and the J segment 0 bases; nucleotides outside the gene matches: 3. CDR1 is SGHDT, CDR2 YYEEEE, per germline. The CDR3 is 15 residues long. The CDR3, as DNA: TGTGCCAGCAGAGCGACTAGCGGGAGCTCCTACGAGCAGTACTTC. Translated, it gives CASRATSGSSYEQYF.

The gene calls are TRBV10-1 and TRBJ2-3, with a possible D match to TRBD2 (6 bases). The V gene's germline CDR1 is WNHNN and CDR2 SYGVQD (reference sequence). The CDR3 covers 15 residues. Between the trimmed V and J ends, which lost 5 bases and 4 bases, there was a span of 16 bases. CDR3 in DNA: TGCGCCAGCAGTTCCGTTGATAGCGGATCAGATACGCAGTATTTT. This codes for CASSSVDSGSDTQYF.

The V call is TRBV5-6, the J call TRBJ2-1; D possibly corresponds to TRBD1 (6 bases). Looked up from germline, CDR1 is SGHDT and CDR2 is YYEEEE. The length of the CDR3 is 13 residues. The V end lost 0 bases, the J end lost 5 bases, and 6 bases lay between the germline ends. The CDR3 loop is CASSLDRDNEQFF. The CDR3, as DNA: TGTGCCAGCAGCTTGGACAGGGACAATGAGCAGTTCTTC.

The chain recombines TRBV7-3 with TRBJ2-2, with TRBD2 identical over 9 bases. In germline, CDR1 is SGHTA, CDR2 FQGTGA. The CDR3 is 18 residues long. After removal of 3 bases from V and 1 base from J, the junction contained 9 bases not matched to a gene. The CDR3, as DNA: TGTGCCAGCAGCTTGGTACCGGGACTAGCACAGAACACCGGGGAGCTGTTTTTT. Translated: CASSLVPGLAQNTGELFF.

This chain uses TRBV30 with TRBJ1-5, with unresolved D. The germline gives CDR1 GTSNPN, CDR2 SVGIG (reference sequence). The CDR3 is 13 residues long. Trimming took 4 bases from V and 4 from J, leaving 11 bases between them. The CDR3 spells CAWTEQLNQPQHF. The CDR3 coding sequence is TGTGCCTGGACCGAACAGCTGAATCAGCCCCAGCATTTT.

In nucleotides, the CDR3 is TGTGCCAGCAGCTCCCTCGGACTAAACTATGGCTACACCTTC. Translated: CASSSLGLNYGYTF. This chain connects TRBV7-9 to TRBJ1-2; no definite D call. V was pared by 4 bases and J by 2 bases, with 11 bases between. In germline, CDR1 is SEHNR, CDR2 FQNEAQ (reference sequence). This CDR3 has 14 residues.

The CDR3 DNA is TGTGCCAGCAGCTTAGGCAGGGGGCAAGAGCAGTACTTC. Its protein product is CASSLGRGQEQYF. This chain connects TRBV7-8 to TRBJ2-7; 8 bases align to TRBD1. This CDR3 comprises 13 residues. The V and J ends lost 1 base and 7 bases, in that order; junction bases with no gene match: 3. Germline V gives CDR1 SGHVS, CDR2 FQNEAQ.

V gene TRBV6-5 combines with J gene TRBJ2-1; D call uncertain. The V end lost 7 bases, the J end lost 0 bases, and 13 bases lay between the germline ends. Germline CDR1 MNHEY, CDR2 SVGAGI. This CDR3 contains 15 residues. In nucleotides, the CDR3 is TGTGCCAGCACCCTCGGCCCGAACTCCTACAATGAGCAGTTCTTC. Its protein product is CASTLGPNSYNEQFF.

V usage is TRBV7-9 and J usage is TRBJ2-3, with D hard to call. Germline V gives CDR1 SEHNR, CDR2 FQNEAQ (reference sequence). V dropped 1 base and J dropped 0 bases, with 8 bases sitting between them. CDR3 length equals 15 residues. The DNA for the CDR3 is TGTGCCAGCAGCTTAGTCTTCCTGAGCACAGATACGCAGTATTTT. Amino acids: CASSLVFLSTDTQYF.